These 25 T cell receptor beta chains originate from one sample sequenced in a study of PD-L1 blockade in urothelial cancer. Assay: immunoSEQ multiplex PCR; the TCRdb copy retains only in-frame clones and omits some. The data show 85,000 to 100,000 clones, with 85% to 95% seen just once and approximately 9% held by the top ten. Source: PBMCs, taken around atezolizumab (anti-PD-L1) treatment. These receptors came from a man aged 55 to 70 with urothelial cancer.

CDR3 sequence reads: CASSVVGVGEQFF. In nucleotides, the CDR3 is TGTGCCAGCAGCGTAGTAGGAGTTGGTGAGCAGTTCTTC. The chain joins TRBV9 to TRBJ2-1, with D uncertain. CDR3 length: 13 residues. Trimming removed 0 bases from V and 9 bases from J, with 10 bases in between. The germline V gene encodes CDR1 SGDLS and CDR2 YYNGEE.

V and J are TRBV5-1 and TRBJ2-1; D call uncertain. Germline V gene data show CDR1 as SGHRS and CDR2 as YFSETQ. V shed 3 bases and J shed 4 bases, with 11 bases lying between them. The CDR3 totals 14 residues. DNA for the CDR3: TGCGCCAGCAGCTCCGGCGAGGCGTACAATGAGCAGTTCTTC. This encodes CASSSGEAYNEQFF.

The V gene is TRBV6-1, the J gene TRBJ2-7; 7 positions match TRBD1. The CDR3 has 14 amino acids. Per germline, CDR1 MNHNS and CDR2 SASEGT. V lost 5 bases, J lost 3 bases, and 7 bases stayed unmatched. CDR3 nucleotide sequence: TGTGCCAGCAGTCAAGGACAGGTCCTCTACGAGCAGTACTTC. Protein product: CASSQGQVLYEQYF.

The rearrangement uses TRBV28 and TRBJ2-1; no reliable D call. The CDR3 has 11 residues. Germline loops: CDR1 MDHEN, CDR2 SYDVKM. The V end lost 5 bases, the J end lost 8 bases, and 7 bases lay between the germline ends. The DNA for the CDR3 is TGTGCCAGCAGTGCCACGGATGAGCAGTTCTTC. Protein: CASSATDEQFF.

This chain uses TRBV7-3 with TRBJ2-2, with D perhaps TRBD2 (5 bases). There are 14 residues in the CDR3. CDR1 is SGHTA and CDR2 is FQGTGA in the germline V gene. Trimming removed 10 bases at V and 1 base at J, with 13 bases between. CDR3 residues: CATSLEGNTGELFF. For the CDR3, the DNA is TGTGCCACCTCCCTTGAGGGGAACACCGGGGAGCTGTTTTTT. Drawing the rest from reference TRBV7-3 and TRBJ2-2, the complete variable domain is GAGVSQTPSNKVTEKGKYVELRCDPISGHTALYWYRQSLGQGPEFLIYFQGTGAADDSGLPNDRFFAVRPEGSVSTLKIQRTERGDSAVYLCATSLEGNTGELFFGEGSRLTVL.

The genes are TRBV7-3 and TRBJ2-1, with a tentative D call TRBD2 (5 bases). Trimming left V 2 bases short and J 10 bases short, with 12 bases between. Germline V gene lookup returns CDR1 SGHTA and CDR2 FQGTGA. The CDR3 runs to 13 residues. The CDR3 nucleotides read TGTGCCAGCAGCTTAGCTCCCGAGCGGGAGCAGTTCTTC. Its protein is CASSLAPEREQFF.

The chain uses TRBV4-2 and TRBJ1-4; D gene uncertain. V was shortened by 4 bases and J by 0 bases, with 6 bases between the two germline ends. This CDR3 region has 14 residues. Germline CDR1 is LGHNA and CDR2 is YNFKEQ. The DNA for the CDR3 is TGTGCCAGCAGCCCGGGAGCAACTAATGAAAAACTGTTTTTT. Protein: CASSPGATNEKLFF.

The CDR3 sequence: CASSLKGGDEQYF. Here the CDR3 DNA reads TGTGCCAGCAGCTTAAAAGGGGGAGACGAGCAGTACTTC. The V call is TRBV5-4, the J call TRBJ2-7, with D perhaps TRBD1 (6 bases). The CDR3 loop spans 13 amino acids. Germline V gene sequence: CDR1 SGHNT, CDR2 YYREEE (reference sequence). The ends were cut back, 2 bases at V and 5 bases at J, with 11 bases in the middle.

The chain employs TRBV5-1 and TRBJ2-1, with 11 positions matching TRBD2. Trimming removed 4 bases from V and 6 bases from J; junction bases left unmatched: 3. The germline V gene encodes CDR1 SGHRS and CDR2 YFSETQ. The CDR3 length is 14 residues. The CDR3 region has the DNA TGCGCCAGCAGCCTAACTAGCGGGAGCAATGAGCAGTTCTTC. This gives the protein CASSLTSGSNEQFF.

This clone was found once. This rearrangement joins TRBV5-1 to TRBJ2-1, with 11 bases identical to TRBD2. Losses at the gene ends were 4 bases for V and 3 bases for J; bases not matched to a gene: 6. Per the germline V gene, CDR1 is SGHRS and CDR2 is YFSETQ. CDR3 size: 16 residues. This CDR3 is CASSQRLAGNYNEQFF. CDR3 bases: TGCGCCAGCAGCCAGAGACTAGCGGGGAACTACAATGAGCAGTTCTTC. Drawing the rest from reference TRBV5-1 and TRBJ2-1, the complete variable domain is KAGVTQTPRYLIKTRGQQVTLSCSPISGHRSVSWYQQTPGQGLQFLFEYFSETQRNKGNFPGRFSGRQFSNSRSEMNVSTLELGDSALYLCASSQRLAGNYNEQFFGPGTRLTVL.

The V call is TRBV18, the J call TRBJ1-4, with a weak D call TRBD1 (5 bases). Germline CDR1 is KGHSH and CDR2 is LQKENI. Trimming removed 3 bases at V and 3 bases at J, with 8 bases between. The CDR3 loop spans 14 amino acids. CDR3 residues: CASSPGRPNEKLFF. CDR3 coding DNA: TGTGCCAGCTCACCGGGGCGGCCTAATGAAAAACTGTTTTTT.

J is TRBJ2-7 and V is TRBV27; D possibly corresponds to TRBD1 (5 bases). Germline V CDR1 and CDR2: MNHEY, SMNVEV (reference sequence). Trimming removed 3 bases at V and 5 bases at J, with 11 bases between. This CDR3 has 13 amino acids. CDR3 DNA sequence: TGTGCCAGCAGTTTTCTAGGGGAAAACGAGCAGTACTTC. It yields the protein CASSFLGENEQYF.

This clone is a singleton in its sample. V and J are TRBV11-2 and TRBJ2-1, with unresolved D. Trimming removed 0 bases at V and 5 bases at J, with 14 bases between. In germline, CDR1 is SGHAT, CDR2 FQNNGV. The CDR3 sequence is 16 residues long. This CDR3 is CASSLDRPQLNNEQFF. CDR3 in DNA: TGTGCCAGCAGCTTAGATCGCCCGCAACTAAACAATGAGCAGTTCTTC.

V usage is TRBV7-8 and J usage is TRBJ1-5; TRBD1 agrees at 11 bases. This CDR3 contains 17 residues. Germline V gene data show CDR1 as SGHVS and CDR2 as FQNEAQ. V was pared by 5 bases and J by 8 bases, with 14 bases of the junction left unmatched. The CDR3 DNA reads TGTGCCAGCAGCCCAGGACAGGGGGCGCGAGGTGCGGAGCCCCAGCATTTT. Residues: CASSPGQGARGAEPQHF.

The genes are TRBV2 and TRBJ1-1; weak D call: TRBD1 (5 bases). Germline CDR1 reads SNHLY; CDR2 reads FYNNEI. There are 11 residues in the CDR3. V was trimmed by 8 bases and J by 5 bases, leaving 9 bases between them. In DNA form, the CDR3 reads TGTGCCAGCGGCAGGGAAACTGAAGCTTTCTTT. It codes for CASGRETEAFF. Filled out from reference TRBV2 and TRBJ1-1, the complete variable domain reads EPEVTQTPSHQVTQMGQEVILRCVPISNHLYFYWYRQILGQKVEFLVSFYNNEISEKSEIFDDQFSVERPDGSNFTLKIRSTKLEDSAMYFCASGRETEAFFGQGTRLTVV.

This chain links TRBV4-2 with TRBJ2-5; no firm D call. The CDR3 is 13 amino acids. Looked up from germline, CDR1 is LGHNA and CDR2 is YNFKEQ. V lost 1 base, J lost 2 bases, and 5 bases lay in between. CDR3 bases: TGTGCCAGCAGCCAAGGAGTACAAGAGACCCAGTACTTC. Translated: CASSQGVQETQYF.

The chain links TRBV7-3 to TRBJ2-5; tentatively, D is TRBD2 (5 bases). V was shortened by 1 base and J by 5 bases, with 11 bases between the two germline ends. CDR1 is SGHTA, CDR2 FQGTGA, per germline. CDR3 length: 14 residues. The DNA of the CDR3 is TGTGCCAGCAGCTTAAGCCGGGGAGATGAGACCCAGTACTTC. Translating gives CASSLSRGDETQYF.

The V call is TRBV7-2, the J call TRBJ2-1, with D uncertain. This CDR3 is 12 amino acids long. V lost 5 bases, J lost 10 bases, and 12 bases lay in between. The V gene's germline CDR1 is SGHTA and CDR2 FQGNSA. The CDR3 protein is CASSTSSREQFF. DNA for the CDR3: TGTGCCAGCAGCACCTCCTCCAGGGAGCAGTTCTTC.

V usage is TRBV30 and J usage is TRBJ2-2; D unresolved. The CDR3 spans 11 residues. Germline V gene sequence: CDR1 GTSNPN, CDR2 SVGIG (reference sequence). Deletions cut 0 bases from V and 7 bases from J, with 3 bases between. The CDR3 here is CAWSVLGELFF. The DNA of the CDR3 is TGTGCCTGGAGTGTACTCGGGGAGCTGTTTTTT.

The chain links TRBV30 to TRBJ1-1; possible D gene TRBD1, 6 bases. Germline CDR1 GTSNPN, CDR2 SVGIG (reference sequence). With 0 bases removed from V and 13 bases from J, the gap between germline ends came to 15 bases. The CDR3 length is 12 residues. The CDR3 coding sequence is TGTGCCTGGAGTGTAGGGCCCGGCAGGGGTTTCTTT. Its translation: CAWSVGPGRGFF.

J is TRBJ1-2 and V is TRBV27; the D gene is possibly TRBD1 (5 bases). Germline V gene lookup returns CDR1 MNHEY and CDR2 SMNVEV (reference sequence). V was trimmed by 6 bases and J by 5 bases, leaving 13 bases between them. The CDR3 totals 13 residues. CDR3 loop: CASSPEGRYGYTF. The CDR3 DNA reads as TGTGCCAGCAGCCCGGAGGGGAGGTATGGCTACACCTTC.

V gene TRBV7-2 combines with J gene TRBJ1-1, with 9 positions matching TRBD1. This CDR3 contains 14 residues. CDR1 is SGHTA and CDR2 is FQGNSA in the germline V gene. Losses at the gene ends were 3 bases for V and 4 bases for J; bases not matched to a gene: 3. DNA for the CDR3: TGTGCCAGCAGCTTTAACAGGGGGCGCACTGAAGCTTTCTTT. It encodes CASSFNRGRTEAFF.

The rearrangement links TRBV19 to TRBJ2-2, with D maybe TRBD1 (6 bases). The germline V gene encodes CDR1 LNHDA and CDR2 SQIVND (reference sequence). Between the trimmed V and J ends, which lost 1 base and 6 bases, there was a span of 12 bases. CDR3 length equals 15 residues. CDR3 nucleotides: TGTGCCAGTAGTATAGTTCCAGAGGGGGCCGGGGAGCTGTTTTTT. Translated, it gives CASSIVPEGAGELFF.

The CDR3 spells CASSLPNPGQGATNEKLFF. In DNA, the CDR3 is TGTGCCAGCAGTTTACCCAACCCGGGGCAGGGGGCAACTAATGAAAAACTGTTTTTT. V and J are TRBV27 and TRBJ1-4; TRBD1 agrees at 7 bases. The CDR3 is made up of 19 amino acids. Trimming took 2 bases from V and 0 from J; bases not matched to a gene: 12. Germline assignment: CDR1 MNHEY and CDR2 SMNVEV (reference sequence).

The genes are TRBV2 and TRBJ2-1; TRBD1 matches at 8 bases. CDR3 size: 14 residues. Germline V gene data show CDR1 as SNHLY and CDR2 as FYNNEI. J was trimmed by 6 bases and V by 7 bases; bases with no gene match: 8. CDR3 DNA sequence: TGTGCCAGCACCCTGGACAGGGTAGGCAATGAGCAGTTCTTC. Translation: CASTLDRVGNEQFF.